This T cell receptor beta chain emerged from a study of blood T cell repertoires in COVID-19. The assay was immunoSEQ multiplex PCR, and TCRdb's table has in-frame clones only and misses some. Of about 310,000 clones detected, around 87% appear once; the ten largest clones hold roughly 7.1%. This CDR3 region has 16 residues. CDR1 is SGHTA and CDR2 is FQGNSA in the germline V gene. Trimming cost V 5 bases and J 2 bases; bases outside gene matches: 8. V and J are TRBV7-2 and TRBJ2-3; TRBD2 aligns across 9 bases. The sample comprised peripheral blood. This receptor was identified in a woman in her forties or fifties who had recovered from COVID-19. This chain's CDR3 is CASSQRAGGPTDTQYF. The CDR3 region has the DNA TGTGCCAGCAGCCAGAGGGCGGGGGGGCCCACAGATACGCAGTATTTT.